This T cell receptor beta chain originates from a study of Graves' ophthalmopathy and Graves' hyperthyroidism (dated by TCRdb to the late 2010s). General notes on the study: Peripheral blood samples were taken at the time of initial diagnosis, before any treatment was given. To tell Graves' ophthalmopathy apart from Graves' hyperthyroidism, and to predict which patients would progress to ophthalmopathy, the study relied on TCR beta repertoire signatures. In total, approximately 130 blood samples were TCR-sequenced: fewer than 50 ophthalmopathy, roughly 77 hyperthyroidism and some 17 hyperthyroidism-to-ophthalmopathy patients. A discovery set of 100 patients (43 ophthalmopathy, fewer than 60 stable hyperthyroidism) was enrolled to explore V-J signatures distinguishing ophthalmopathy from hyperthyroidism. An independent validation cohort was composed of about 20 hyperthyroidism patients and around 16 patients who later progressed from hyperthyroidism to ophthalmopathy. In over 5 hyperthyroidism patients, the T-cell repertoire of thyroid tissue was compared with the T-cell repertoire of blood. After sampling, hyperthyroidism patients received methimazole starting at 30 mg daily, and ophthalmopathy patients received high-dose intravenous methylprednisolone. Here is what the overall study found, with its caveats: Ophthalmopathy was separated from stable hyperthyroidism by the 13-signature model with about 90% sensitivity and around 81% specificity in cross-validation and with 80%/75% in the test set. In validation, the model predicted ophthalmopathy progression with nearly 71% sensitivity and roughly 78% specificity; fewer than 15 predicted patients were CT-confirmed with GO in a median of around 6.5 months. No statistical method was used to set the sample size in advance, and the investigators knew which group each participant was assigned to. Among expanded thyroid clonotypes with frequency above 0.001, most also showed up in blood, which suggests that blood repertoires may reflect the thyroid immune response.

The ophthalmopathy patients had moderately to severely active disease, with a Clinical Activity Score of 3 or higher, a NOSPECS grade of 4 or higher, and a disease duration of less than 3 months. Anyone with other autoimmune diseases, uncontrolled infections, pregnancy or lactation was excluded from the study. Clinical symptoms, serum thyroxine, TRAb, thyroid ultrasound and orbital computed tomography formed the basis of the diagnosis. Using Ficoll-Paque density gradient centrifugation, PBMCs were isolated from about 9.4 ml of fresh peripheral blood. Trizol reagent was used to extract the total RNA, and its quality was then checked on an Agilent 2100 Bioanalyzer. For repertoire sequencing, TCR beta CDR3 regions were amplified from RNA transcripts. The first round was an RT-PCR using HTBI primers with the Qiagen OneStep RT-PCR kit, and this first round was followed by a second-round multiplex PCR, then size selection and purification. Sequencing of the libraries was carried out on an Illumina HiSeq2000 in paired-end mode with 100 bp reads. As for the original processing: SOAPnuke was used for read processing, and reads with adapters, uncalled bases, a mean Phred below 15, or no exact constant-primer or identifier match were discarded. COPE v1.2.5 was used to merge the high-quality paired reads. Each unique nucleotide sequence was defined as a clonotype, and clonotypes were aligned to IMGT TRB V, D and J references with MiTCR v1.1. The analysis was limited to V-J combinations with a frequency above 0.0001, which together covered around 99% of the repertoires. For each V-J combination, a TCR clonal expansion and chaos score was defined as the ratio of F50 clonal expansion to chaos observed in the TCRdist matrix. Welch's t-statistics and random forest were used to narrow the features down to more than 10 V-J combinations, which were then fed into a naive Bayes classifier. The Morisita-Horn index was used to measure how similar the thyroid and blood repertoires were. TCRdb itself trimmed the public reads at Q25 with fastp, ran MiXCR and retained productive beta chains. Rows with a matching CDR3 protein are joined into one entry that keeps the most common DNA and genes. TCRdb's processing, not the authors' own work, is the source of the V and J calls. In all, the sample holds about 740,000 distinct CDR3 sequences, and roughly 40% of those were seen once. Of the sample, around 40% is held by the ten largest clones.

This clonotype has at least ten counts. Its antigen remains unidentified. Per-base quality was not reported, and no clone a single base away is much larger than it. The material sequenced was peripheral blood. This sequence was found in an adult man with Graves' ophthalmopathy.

The DNA sequence reads TGTGCCAGCAGCTTAGGGTCGGGGGGGAACTACGAGCAGTACTTC. It translates as CASSLGSGGNYEQYF. The chain uses TRBV7-6 and TRBJ2-7, with 8 junctional bases fitting TRBD2. The CDR3 measures 15 amino acids from cysteine to phenylalanine. The retained sequence is limited to the CDR3, 45 bases, with the frame set at the first base. Relative to germline, V is missing 1 base and J is missing 3 bases, with 5 bases of the junction outside any gene match. From the germline V gene, CDR1 is SGHVS and CDR2 is FNYEAQ.